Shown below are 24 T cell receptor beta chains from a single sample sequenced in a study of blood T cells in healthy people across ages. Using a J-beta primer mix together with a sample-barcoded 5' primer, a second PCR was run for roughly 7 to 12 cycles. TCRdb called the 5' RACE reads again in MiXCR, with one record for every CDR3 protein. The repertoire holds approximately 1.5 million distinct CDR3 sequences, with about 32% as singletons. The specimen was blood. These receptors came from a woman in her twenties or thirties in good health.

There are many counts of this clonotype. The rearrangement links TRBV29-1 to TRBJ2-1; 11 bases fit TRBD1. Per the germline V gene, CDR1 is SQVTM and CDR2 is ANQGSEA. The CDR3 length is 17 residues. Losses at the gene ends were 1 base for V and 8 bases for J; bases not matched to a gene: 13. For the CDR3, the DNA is TGCAGCGTTGAAGGAACCGGGACAGGGGGGGAAAATGATGAGCAGTTCTTC. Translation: CSVEGTGTGGENDEQFF.

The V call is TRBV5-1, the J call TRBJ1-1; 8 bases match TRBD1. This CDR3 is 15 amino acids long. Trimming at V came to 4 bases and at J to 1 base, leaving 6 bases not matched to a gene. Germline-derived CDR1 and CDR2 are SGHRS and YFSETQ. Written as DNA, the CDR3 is TGCGCCAGCAGCGGTCAGGGGGCACCGAACACTGAAGCTTTCTTT. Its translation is CASSGQGAPNTEAFF.

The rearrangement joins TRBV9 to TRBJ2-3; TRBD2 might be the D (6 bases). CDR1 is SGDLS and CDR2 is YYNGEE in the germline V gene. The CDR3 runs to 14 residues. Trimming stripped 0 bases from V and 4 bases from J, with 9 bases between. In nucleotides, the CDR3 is TGTGCCAGCAGCGTAGATCGGGAGTCAGATACGCAGTATTTT. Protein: CASSVDRESDTQYF.

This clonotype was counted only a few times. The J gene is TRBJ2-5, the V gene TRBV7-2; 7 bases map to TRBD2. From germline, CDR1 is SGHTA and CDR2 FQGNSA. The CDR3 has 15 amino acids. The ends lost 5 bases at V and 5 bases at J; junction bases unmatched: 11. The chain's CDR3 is CASSTRDYVYETQYF. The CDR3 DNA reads TGTGCCAGCAGCACACGGGACTATGTTTACGAGACCCAGTACTTC. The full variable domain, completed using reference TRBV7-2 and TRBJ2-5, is GAGVSQSPSNKVTEKGKDVELRCDPISGHTALYWYRQSLGQGLEFLIYFQGNSAPDKSGLPSDRFSAERTGGSVSTLTIQRTQQEDSAVYLCASSTRDYVYETQYFGPGTRLLVL.

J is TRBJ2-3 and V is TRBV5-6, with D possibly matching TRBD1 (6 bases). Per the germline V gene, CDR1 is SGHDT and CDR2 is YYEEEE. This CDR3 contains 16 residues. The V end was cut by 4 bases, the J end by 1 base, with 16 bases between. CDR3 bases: TGTGCCAGCAGCCTATACAGGGTGGTAGGCACAGATACGCAGTATTTT. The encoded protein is CASSLYRVVGTDTQYF.

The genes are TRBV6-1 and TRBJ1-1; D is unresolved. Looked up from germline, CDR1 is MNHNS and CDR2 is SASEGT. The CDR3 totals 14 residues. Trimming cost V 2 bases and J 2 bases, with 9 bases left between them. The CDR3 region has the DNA TGTGCCAGCAGTGAAACAGCCTTAAACACTGAAGCTTTCTTT. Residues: CASSETALNTEAFF.

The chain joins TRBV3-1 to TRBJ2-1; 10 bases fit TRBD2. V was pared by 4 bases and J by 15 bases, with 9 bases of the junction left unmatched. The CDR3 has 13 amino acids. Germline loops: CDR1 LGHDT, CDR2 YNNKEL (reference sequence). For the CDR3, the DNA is TGTGCCAGCAGCCCCAAAGCGGGGGGGCCAGGGTTCTTC. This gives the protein CASSPKAGGPGFF.

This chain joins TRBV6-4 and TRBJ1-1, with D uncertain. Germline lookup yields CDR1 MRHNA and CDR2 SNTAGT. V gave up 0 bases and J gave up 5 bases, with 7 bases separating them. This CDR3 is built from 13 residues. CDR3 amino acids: CASSDSWGTEAFF. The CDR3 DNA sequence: TGTGCCAGCAGTGACTCCTGGGGAACTGAAGCTTTCTTT.

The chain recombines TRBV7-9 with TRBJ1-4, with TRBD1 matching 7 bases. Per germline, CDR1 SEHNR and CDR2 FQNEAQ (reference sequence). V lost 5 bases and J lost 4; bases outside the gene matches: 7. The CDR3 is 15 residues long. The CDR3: CASSPTGSDNEKLFF. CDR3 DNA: TGTGCCAGCAGCCCGACAGGGAGTGATAATGAAAAACTGTTTTTT. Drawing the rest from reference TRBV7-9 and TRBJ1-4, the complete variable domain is DTGVSQNPRHKITKRGQNVTFRCDPISEHNRLYWYRQTLGQGPEFLTYFQNEAQLEKSRLLSDRFSAERPKGSFSTLEIQRTEQGDSAMYLCASSPTGSDNEKLFFGSGTQLSVL.

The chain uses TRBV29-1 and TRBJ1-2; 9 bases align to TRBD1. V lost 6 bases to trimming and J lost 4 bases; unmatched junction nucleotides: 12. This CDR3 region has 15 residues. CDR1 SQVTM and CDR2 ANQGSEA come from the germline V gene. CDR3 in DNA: TGCAGCGTGGGGGCAACAGGGGGCGCCCCCTATGGCTACACCTTC. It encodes CSVGATGGAPYGYTF.

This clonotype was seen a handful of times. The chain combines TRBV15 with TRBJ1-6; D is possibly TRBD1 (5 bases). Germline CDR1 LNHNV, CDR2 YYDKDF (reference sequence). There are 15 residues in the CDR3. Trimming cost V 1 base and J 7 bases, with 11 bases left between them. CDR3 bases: TGTGCCACCAGCAGAGCACCCCAGGGAAATTCACCCCTCCACTTT. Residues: CATSRAPQGNSPLHF.

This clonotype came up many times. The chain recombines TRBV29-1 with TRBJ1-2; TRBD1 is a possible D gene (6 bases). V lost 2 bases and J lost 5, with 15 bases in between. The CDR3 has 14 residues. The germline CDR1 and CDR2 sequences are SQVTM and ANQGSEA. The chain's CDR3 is CSVEPPGAKYGYTF. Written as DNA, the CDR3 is TGCAGCGTTGAACCCCCGGGGGCCAAATATGGCTACACCTTC.

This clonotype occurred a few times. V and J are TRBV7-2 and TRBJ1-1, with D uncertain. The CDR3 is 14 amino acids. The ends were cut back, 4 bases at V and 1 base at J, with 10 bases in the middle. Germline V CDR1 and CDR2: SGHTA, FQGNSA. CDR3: CASSSWTGNTEAFF. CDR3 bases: TGTGCCAGCAGCTCTTGGACTGGGAACACTGAAGCTTTCTTT.

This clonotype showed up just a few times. CDR3 sequence reads: CASSQGTTGIYEQYF. The CDR3 DNA reads TGTGCCAGCAGCCAAGGGACTACGGGTATCTACGAGCAGTACTTC. The chain is built from TRBV4-2 and TRBJ2-4, with D maybe TRBD2 (6 bases). The J call may be faulty, since TRBJ2-7 better matches the DNA end. Germline V CDR1 and CDR2: LGHNA, YNFKEQ. The CDR3 sequence is 15 residues long.

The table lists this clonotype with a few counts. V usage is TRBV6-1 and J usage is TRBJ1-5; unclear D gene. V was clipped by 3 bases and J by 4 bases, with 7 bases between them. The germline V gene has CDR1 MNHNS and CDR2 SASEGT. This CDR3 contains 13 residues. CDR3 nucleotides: TGTGCCAGCAGTGATATCAGGAATCAGCCCCAGCATTTT. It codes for CASSDIRNQPQHF.

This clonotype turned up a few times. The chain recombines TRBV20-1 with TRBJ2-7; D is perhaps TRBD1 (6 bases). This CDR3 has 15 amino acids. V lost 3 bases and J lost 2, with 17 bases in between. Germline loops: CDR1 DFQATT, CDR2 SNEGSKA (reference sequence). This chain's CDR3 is CSASFDGAGAYEQYF. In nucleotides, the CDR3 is TGCAGTGCTAGTTTTGATGGTGCAGGGGCCTACGAGCAGTACTTC.

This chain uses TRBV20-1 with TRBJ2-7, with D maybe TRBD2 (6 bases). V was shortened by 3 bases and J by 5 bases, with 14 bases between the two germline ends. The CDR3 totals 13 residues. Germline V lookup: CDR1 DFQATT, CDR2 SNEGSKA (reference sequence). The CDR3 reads CSARASPSDEQYF. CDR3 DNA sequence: TGCAGTGCTAGGGCCTCTCCTAGCGACGAGCAGTACTTC.

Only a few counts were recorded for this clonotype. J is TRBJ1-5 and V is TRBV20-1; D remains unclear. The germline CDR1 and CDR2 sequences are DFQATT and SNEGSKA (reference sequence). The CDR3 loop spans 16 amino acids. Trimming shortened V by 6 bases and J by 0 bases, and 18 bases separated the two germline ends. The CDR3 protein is CSASLPGVDSNQPQHF. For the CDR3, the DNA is TGCAGTGCCAGTCTTCCGGGAGTTGATAGCAATCAGCCCCAGCATTTT.

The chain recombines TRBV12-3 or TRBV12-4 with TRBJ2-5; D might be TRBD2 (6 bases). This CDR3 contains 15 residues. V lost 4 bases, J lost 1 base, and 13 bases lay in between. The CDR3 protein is CASSSDGLLQETQYF. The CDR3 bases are TGTGCCAGCAGTTCAGACGGACTACTCCAAGAGACCCAGTACTTC.

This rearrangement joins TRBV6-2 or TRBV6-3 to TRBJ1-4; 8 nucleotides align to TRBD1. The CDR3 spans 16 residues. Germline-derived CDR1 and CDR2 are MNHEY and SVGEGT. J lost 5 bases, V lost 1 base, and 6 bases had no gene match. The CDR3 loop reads CASSYYGTGLNEKLFF. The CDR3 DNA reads TGTGCCAGCAGTTACTACGGGACAGGACTGAATGAAAAACTGTTTTTT.

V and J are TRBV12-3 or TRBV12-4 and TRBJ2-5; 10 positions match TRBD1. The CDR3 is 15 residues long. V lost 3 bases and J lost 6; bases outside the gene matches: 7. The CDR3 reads CASSFGTGVRKTQYF. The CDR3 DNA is TGTGCCAGCAGTTTTGGGACAGGGGTGAGGAAGACCCAGTACTTC.

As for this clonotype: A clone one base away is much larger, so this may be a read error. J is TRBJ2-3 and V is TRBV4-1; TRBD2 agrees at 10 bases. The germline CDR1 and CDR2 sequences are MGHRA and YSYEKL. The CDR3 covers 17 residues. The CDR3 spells CASSQEASGGPTDMQYF. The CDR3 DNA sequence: TGCGCCAGCAGCCAAGAGGCTAGCGGGGGACCCACAGATATGCAGTATTTT.

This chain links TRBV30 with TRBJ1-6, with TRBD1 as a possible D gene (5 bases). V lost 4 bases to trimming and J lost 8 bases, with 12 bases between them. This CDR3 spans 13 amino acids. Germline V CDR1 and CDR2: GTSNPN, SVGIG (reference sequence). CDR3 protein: CAWTGRKDSPLHF. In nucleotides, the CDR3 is TGTGCCTGGACGGGGCGAAAAGATTCACCCCTCCACTTT.

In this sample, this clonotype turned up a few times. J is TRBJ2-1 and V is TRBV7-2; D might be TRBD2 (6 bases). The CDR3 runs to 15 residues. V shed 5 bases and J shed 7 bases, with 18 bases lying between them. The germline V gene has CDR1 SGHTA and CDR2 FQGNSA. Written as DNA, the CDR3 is TGTGCCAGCAGCCCCGGGGGTACGAAGCGGAATGAGCAGTTCTTC. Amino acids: CASSPGGTKRNEQFF. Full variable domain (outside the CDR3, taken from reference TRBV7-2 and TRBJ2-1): GAGVSQSPSNKVTEKGKDVELRCDPISGHTALYWYRQSLGQGLEFLIYFQGNSAPDKSGLPSDRFSAERTGGSVSTLTIQRTQQEDSAVYLCASSPGGTKRNEQFFGPGTRLTVL.